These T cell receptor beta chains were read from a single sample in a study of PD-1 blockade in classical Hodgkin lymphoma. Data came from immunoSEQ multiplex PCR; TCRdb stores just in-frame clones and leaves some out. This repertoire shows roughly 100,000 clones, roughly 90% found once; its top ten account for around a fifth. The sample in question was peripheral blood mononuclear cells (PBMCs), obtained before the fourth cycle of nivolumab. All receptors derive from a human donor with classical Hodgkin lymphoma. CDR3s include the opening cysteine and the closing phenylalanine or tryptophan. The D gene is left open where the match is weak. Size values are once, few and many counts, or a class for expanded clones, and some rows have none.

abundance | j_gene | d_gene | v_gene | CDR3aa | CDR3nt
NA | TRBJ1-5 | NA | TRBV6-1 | CALGNQPQHF | TGTGCCCTGGGCAATCAGCCCCAGCATTTT
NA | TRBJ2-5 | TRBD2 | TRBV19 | CASSIGQTSGLQETQYF | TGTGCCAGTAGTATAGGCCAAACTAGCGGGTTGCAAGAGACCCAGTACTTC
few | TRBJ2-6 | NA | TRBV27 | CASTWGGALGANVLTF | TGTGCCAGCACTTGGGGGGGGGCGCTTGGGGCCAACGTCCTGACTTTC
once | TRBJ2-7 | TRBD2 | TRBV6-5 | CASRRGGRALDEQYF | TGTGCCAGCAGGCGAGGCGGGAGGGCCCTCGACGAGCAGTACTTC
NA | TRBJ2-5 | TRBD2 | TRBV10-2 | CASMRTSGTQETQYF | TGCGCCAGCATGCGGACTAGCGGGACCCAAGAGACCCAGTACTTC
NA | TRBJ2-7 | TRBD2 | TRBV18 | CASSPLSGGSGEQYF | TGTGCCAGCTCACCACTTAGCGGGGGATCTGGGGAGCAGTACTTC
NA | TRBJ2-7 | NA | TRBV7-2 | CASSLRVVQYF | TGTGCCAGCAGCTTACGTGTCGTCCAGTACTTC
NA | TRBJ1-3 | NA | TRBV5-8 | CASSRDVYSGNTIYF | TGTGCCAGCAGCAGGGACGTTTACTCTGGAAACACCATATATTTT
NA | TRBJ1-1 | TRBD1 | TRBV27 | CASSKSGGEPNTEAFF | TGTGCCAGCAGCAAATCAGGGGGTGAGCCGAACACTGAAGCTTTCTTT
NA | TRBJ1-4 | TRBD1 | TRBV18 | CASSPDRDRFREKLFF | TGTGCCAGCTCCCCCGACAGGGATCGGTTTCGTGAAAAACTGTTTTTT
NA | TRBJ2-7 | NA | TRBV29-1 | CSVAKGYEQYF | TGCAGCGTTGCGAAAGGCTACGAGCAGTACTTC
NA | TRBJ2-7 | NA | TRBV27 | CASSPQGIYEQYF | TGTGCCAGCAGTCCGCAGGGGATCTACGAGCAGTACTTC
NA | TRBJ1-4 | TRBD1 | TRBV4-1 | CASSRSTGWETNEKLFF | TGCGCCAGCAGCCGATCGACAGGGTGGGAAACTAATGAAAAACTGTTTTTT
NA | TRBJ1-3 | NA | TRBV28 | CASSSWSSGNTIYF | TGTGCCAGCAGTTCTTGGAGCTCTGGAAACACCATATATTTT
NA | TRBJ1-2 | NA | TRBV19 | CASSIDRIYGYTF | TGTGCCAGTAGTATCGACAGGATATATGGCTACACCTTC
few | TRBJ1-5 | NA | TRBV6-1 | CASSALSGQPQHF | TGTGCCAGCAGTGCCTTAAGTGGTCAGCCCCAGCATTTT
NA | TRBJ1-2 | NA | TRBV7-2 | CASSLGSRDSDYGYTF | TGTGCCAGCAGCTTAGGGTCCCGGGACTCAGACTATGGCTACACCTTC
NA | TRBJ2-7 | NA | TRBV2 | CASSLGGALMEQYF | TGTGCCAGCAGTCTTGGGGGGGCCCTAATGGAGCAGTACTTC
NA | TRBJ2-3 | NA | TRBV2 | CASSPLAQTGTTDTQYF | TGTGCCAGCAGTCCCCTAGCACAAACGGGGACCACAGATACGCAGTATTTT
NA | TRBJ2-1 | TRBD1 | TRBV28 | CASTLGTENYNEQFF | TGTGCCAGCACCCTCGGGACAGAGAACTACAATGAGCAGTTCTTC
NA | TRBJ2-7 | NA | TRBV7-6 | CASSLVFGDEQYF | TGTGCCAGCAGCTTAGTTTTCGGGGACGAGCAGTACTTC
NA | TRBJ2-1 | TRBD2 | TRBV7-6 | CASSLLLGPSGKIF | TGTGCCAGCAGCTTGCTGCTCGGGCCTAGCGGGAAAATCTTC
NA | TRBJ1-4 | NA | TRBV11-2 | CASSFWASDEKLFF | TGTGCCAGCAGCTTTTGGGCTAGTGATGAAAAACTGTTTTTT